This T cell receptor (beta chain) came from a study of blood T cells in healthy people across ages. Overall study results and limits: Per million T cells, TCR beta diversity dropped roughly linearly as age increased.

The use of a sample-barcoded 5' primer and a J-beta primer mix characterized a second PCR of roughly 6 to 11 cycles. Each CDR3 protein gets one entry after TCRdb re-called the 5' RACE reads with MiXCR. The table lists 1.8 million or so distinct CDR3 sequences, roughly two fifths of them singletons. The junction had 5 bases not matched to a gene; V was cut back by 6 bases and J by 8 bases. The CDR3 is 13 amino acids. Comment on this clonotype: No antigen is known for it.

The receptor was derived from a human donor in good health. The sequencing sample was made of blood. The chain recombines TRBV12-3 or TRBV12-4 with TRBJ1-4; 8 nucleotides match TRBD1. The CDR3 reads CASSQQGGEKLFF. For the CDR3, the DNA is TGTGCCAGCAGCCAACAGGGGGGCGAAAAACTGTTTTTT.